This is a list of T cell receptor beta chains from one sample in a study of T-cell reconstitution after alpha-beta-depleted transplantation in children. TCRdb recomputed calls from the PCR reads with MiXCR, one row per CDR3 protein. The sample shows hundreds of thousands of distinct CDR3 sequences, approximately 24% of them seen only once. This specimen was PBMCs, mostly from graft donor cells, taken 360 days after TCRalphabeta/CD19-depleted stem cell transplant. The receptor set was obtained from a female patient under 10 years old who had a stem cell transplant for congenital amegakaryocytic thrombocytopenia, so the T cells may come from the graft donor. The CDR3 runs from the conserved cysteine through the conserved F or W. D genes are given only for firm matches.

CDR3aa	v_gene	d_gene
CASSEWQSYEQYF	TRBV25-1	-
CASSQDHYLWGQGAREQYF	TRBV4-2	TRBD1
CASSLAGGPRELFF	TRBV12-3/TRBV12-4	-
CASSRRGQGAAEKLFF	TRBV3-1	TRBD1
CASSRRDRFWTEAFF	TRBV4-1	TRBD1
CASSYGAGLNYGYTF	TRBV6-5	-
CASSLEVAGLTDTQYF	TRBV5-1	-
CASSKQGYTEAFF	TRBV3-1	TRBD1
CASSFGPVGGYTF	TRBV7-9	-
CASSQVNMGLKMNTEAFF	TRBV4-1	-
CASSNDADTQYF	TRBV7-8	-
CASSLSGTWDNQPQHF	TRBV12-3/TRBV12-4	-
CASSPSGTGWSSYEQYF	TRBV12-3/TRBV12-4	TRBD1
CASSYLGLSYEQYF	TRBV6-5	-
CSVVQSTGELFF	TRBV29-1	-
CASTLSGNTIYF	TRBV12-3/TRBV12-4	-
CSALGQGGYEQYF	TRBV20-1	TRBD1
CAIRIGQPNEQFF	TRBV10-3	-
CASSPTEDNEQFF	TRBV2	-
CASSPQGRATQYF	TRBV5-1	-
CASSLGSPFGRAHEQYF	TRBV27	TRBD2
CASRIETASEKLFF	TRBV6-2/TRBV6-3	-
CASSPGPGDGYTF	TRBV18	-